This TCR beta chain was recorded in a study of shared T cell receptors in the human thymus. Trimming shortened V by 7 bases and J by 8 bases, and 12 bases separated the two germline ends. The CDR3 is 12 amino acids. Germline values: CDR1 MNHNS, CDR2 SASEGT. Profiling relied on immunoSEQ multiplex PCR, and the TCRdb table lists in-frame clones only, not all of them. The sample lists some 660,000 clones, 87% occurring once. The same sample was also used in a study of human thymus T cells.

The sequence was obtained from a boy younger than two with a congenital heart defect. The gene calls are TRBV6-1 and TRBJ2-1; perhaps TRBD1 as D (5 bases). Sequencing was done on a sample of thymocytes. CDR3 nucleotides: TGTGCCAGCACTAGAGACAGACATGAGCAGTTCTTC. Translated: CASTRDRHEQFF.